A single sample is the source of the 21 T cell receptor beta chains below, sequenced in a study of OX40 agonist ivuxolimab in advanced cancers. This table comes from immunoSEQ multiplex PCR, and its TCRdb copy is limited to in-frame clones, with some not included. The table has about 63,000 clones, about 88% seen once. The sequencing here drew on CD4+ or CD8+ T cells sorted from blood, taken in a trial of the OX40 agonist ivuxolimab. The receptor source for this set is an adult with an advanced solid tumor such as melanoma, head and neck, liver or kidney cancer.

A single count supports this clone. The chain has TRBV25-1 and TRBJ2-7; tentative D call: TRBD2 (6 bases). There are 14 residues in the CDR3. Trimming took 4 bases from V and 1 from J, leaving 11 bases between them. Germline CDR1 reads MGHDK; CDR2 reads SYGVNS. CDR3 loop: CASSGWGGSYEQYF. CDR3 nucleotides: TGTGCCAGCAGTGGTTGGGGAGGATCCTACGAGCAGTACTTC.

The CDR3 DNA follows: TGTGCCAGCAGTTTATGGTCTAGCGGGAGAGAGGCAGATACGCAGTATTTT. This gives the protein CASSLWSSGREADTQYF. V usage is TRBV28 and J usage is TRBJ2-3, with 10 nucleotides matching TRBD2. CDR3 length equals 17 residues. J lost 4 bases, V lost 0 bases, and 7 bases had no gene match. From germline, CDR1 is MDHEN and CDR2 SYDVKM.

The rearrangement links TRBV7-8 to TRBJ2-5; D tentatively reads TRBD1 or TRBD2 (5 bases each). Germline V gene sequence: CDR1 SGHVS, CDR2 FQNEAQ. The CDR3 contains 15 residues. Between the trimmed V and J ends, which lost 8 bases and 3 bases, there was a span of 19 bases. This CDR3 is CASARGRVGEETQYF. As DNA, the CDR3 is TGTGCCAGCGCCCGGGGTAGGGTGGGGGAAGAGACCCAGTACTTC.

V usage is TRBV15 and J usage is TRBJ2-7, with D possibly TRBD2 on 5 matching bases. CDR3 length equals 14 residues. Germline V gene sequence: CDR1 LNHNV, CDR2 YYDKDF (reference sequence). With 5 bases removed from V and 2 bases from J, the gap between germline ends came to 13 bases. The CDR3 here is CATSAGRRPYEQYF. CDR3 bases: TGTGCCACCAGCGCCGGCAGGAGGCCCTACGAGCAGTACTTC.

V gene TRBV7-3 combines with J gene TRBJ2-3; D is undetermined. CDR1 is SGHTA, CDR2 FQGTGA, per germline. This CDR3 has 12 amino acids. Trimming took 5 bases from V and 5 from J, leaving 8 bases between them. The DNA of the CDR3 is TGTGCCAGCAGCCCCAATCAAGATACGCAGTATTTT. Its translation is CASSPNQDTQYF.

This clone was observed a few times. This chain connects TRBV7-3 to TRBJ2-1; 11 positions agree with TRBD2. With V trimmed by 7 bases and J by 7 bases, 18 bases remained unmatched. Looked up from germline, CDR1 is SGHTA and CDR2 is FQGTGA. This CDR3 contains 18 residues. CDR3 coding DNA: TGTGCCAGCACCGCACCCTCTAGCGGGAGGACCAACAGTAATGAGCAGTTCTTC. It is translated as CASTAPSSGRTNSNEQFF. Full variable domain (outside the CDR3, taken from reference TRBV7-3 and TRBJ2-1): GAGVSQTPSNKVTEKGKYVELRCDPISGHTALYWYRQSLGQGPEFLIYFQGTGAADDSGLPNDRFFAVRPEGSVSTLKIQRTERGDSAVYLCASTAPSSGRTNSNEQFFGPGTRLTVL.

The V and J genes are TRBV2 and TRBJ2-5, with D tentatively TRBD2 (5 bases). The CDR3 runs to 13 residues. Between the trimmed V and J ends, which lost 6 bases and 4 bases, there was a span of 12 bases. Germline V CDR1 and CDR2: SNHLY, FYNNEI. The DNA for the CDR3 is TGTGCCAGCAGCTTCGGGATAACAGAGACCCAGTACTTC. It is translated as CASSFGITETQYF.

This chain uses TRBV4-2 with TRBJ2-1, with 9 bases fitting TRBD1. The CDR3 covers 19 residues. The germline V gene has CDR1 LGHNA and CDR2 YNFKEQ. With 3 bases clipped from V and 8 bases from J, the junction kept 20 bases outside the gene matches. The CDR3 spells CASSHELGTGKGVGYEQFF. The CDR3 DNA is TGTGCCAGCAGCCATGAACTAGGGACAGGGAAGGGGGTAGGGTATGAGCAGTTCTTC.

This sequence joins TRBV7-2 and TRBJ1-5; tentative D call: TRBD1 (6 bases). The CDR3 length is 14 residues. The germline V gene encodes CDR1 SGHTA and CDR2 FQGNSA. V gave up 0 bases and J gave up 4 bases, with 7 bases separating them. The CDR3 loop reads CASSLARGNQPQHF. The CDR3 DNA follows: TGTGCCAGCAGCTTAGCAAGGGGGAATCAGCCCCAGCATTTT.

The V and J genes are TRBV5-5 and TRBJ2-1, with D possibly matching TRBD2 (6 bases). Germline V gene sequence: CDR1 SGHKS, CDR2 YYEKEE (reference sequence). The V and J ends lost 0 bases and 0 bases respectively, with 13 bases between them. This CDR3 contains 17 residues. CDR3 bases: TGTGCCAGCAGCTTGGCCGGTATCGGGAGCTCCTACAATGAGCAGTTCTTC. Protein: CASSLAGIGSSYNEQFF.

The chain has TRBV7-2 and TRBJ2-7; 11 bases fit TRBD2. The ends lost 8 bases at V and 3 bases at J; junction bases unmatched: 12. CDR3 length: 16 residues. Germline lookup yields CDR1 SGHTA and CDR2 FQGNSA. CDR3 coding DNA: TGTGCCAGCTCGGGTGGGACTAGCGGCACAGTCTACGAGCAGTACTTC. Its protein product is CASSGGTSGTVYEQYF.

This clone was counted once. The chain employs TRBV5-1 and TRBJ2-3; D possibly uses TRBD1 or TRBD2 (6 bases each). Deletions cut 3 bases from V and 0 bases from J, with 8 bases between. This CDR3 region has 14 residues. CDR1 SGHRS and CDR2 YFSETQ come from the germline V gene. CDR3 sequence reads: CASSSGASTDTQYF. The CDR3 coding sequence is TGCGCCAGCAGCTCGGGGGCCAGCACAGATACGCAGTATTTT.

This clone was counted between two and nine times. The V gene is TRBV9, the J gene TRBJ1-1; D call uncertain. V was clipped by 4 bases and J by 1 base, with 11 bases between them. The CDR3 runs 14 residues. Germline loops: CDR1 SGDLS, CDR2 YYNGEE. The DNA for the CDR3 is TGTGCCAGCAGCTCCCGAGGTGGGAACACTGAAGCTTTCTTT. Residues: CASSSRGGNTEAFF.

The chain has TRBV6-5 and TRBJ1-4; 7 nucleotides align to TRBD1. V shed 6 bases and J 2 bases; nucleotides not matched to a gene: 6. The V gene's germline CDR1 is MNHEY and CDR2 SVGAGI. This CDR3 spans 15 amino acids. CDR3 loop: CASRRQGGTNEKLFF. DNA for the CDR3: TGTGCCAGCAGAAGACAGGGTGGGACTAATGAAAAACTGTTTTTT.

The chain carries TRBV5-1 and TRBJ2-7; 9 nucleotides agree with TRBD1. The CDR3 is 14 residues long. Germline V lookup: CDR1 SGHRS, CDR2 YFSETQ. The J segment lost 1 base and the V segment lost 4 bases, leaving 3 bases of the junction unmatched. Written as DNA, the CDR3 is TGCGCCAGCAGCCGGACAGGGGATTCCTACGAGCAGTACTTC. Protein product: CASSRTGDSYEQYF.

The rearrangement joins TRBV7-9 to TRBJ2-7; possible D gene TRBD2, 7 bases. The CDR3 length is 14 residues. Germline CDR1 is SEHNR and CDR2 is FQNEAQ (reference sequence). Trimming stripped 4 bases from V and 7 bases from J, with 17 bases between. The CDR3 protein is CASSSVGGAREQYF. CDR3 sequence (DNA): TGTGCCAGCAGCTCTGTAGGGGGGGCGAGGGAGCAGTACTTC.

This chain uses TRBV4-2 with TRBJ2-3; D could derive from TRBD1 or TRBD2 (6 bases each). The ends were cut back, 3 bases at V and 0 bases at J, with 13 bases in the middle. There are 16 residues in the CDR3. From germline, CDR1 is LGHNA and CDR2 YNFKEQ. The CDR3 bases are TGTGCCAGCAGCCACGCGCAGGGGACTAGCACAGATACGCAGTATTTT. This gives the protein CASSHAQGTSTDTQYF.

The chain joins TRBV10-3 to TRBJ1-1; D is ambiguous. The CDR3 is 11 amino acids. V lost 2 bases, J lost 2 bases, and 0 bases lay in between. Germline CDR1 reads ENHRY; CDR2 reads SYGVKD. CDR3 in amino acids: CAISENTEAFF. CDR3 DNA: TGTGCCATCAGTGAGAACACTGAAGCTTTCTTT.

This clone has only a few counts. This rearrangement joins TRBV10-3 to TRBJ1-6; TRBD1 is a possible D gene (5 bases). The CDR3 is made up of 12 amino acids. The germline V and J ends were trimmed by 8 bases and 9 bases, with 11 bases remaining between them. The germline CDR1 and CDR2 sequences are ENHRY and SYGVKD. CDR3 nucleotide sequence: TGTGCCATCGCGGGACCCCTTTCACCCCTCCACTTT. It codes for CAIAGPLSPLHF.

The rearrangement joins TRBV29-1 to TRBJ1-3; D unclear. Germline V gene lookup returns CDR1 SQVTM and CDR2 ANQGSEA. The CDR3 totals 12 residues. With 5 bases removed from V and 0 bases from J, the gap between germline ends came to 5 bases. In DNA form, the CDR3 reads TGCAGCGTTCAGAGCTCTGGAAACACCATATATTTT. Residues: CSVQSSGNTIYF. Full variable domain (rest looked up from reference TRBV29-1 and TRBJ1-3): SAVISQKPSRDICQRGTSLTIQCQVDSQVTMMFWYRQQPGQSLTLIATANQGSEATYESGFVIDKFPISRPNLTFSTLTVSNMSPEDSSIYLCSVQSSGNTIYFGEGSWLTVV.

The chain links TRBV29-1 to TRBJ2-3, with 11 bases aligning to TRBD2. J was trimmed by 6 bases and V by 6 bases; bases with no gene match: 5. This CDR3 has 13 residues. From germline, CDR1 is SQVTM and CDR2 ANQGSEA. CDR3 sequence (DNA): TGCAGCGTCGAACTAGCGGGAGTCGATACGCAGTATTTT. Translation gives CSVELAGVDTQYF.